This T cell receptor beta chain was captured by sequencing in a study of cytomegalovirus exposure and HLA in healthy donors (TCRdb year 2017). Looking at the study overall: An earlier analysis of under 600 of the donors reported about 250 Gb of sequence data and 100 million to 140 million unique TCR beta sequences from 150 million to 200 million T cells. An early release that covered roughly 600 HLA-typed donors contained approximately 300 gigabases of sequencing data and about 93 million unique TCR sequences. Among the roughly 400 genotyped donors, around 81% belonged to the genetic ancestry cluster associated with self-reported Caucasian donors. The aim of the study was to test whether cataloging public T cell receptors could identify signatures of past pathogen exposure. The study profiled the T cell repertoires of hundreds of subjects by immunosequencing and related them to cytomegalovirus serostatus. A separate validation cohort of roughly 110 different subjects was used in addition to the roughly 640-subject first cohort. To predict cytomegalovirus infection status, the study brought together high-throughput TCR immunosequencing, statistical association of individual TCRs with disease status, and machine learning. In a later analysis, previously published TCR beta repertoires from hundreds of donors were re-analyzed and high-resolution HLA genotyping was added so that TCR occurrence patterns could be studied. Rather than using new phenotypic data, the later analysis identified candidate immune exposures from TCR beta sequences and from how often those sequences occurred across donors. To decide whether each TCR beta V gene segment behaved as functional or pseudogenic, an earlier analysis of several hundred of the donors relied on high-throughput TCR beta sequencing. Donor age, sex, ethnicity and CMV serostatus were collected together with the repertoire data. A later genetic analysis used genome-wide SNP genotypes for 398 of the 666 donors, treating that subset as a discovery cohort. Every discovery cohort repertoire had been produced on one sequencing platform. HLA typing included class I and class II loci at four-digit resolution. The number of typed donors differed by locus: about 629-630 for A, B, C, DRB1 and DQB1; some 500 for DQA1; fewer than 610 for DPA1; and around 470 for DPB1. Roughly 5 DR-DQ haplotypes were handled as single units for association and clustering because linkage in the cohort was strong. Among some 400 genotyped donors of the cohort, an average of around 240,000 unique TCR beta nucleotide sequences was sequenced per donor, of which about 18% were non-productive.

The CDR3 runs 14 amino acids, cysteine and phenylalanine included. This entry keeps only the CDR3 DNA: 42 bases, framed from base 1. CDR1 and CDR2 were assigned from the germline V gene as SQVTM and ANQGSEA. The research as a whole found: A later analysis associated approximately 17,000 TCR beta sequences with specific HLA alleles at a false discovery rate of 0.05. An earlier analysis of 587 of the donors showed that most TCR beta V segments appeared in productive rearrangements either about 87% or about 30% of the time, which broadly matched IMGT annotations. The study gave a list of some 150 TCR beta chains associated with cytomegalovirus. Correlated functional status among segregating V segments might reflect linkage disequilibrium, but an unknown experimental factor could not be ruled out. According to a later analysis, TCR association rates differed among HLA loci, with DRB1 alleles showing the most associated TCRs and HLA-C alleles showing the fewest. For the cohort, immune exposure information was limited to CMV serostatus. The presence/absence analyses assumed that sequencing depth was roughly uniform across donors, and that assumption may not be true. A few of the identified cytomegalovirus-associated TCR beta chains were confirmed in vitro to be specific for cytomegalovirus antigens. Because counts were too low, roughly 18 rarely observed V segments, including chromosome 9 orphons, were left out of the earlier analysis of approximately 580 of the donors. When HLA alleles, especially DR and DQ, strongly co-occurred, TCR associations were difficult to assign to individual alleles. A cluster of highly shared sequence variants was judged likely to represent a technical artifact of the sequencing pipeline. Because some donors lacked HLA typing at each locus, the association tests relied only on the typed subset. In both the original and validation cohorts, the classifier was reported to diagnose cytomegalovirus status with high specificity and sensitivity. In a later genetic analysis, a missense DCLRE1C variant was associated with V-gene and J-gene trimming of TCR beta chains, and the association was replicated in an independent cohort. Because the 87-base-pair reads could not distinguish some IMGT-functional V segments, including TRBV6-2 and TRBV6-3, those segments were excluded. Compared with equally common non-associated chains, HLA-associated TCR beta chains in a later analysis were more clonally expanded and had lower generation probabilities. Only TCR beta chains were sequenced in this cohort, and the absence of alpha or paired-chain data limited detectable features. Several of the top co-occurrence clusters appeared to be linked to parvovirus B19, influenza, CMV and Epstein-Barr virus, according to a later analysis. The authors suggested that the approach could potentially be generalized to other disease states and immunological phenotypes. While some public TCRs were present in many individuals, most TCR sequences turned up only very rarely across donors. A later analysis found that most CMV-associated TCR beta chains appeared HLA-restricted, with HLA associations seemingly driven largely by CMV exposure. A further reported finding was that TCR beta sequences accurately predicted the HLA-A and HLA-B alleles for most subjects in the first cohort. A later genetic analysis reported fewer N-insertions in productive TCRs among donors in an Asian-associated ancestry cluster than the roughly 690-donor mean.

The cohort was made up of several hundred healthy bone marrow donors. At the time of sampling, all cohort members were nominally healthy, though unrecorded immune exposures were likely present. The donor was CMV seronegative and was included in the group of several hundred seronegative cohort members. Every donor gave a peripheral blood sample, and the peripheral blood mononuclear cells from that sample were used for TCR beta sequencing. The Qiagen DNeasy Blood Extraction Kit was used to extract genomic DNA from the blood cell samples. Preparation of the library involved the immunoSEQ multiplex PCR assay. For the multiplex PCR, a mixture combining 60 forward primers for TCR Vbeta segments and 13 reverse primers for TCR Jbeta segments was used. A multiplex PCR assay on genomic DNA amplified the CDR3 region of rearranged TCR beta genes. The amplified TCR beta libraries were sequenced on the Illumina HiSeq System as 87-base-pair reads. As for the authors' bioinformatics: Across the 670 or so repertoires, a later analysis counted 80 million or so unique TCR beta chains, some 11 million of which were shared by at least two donors. A nearest-neighbor algorithm error-corrected the raw reads and collapsed the reads into unique sequences, merging closely related sequences to remove PCR and sequencing errors. CDR3 sequences were aligned to IMGT reference sequences to assign V, D and J gene segments. For a sequence to be retained, a match of at least six nucleotides to both a V gene segment and a J gene segment was required. A rearrangement was called productive if the CDR3 had no stop codons and remained in frame with V and J, and every other rearrangement was called non-productive. Following IMGT convention, CDR3 was defined as the stretch from the second conserved V-encoded cysteine to the conserved J-encoded phenylalanine. The earlier analysis of about 640 of the donors excluded any sequence lacking an unambiguous match to a single V gene segment. An earlier analysis of under 750 of the donors called V segments functional above 56.7% productive rearrangements and segregating when the between-donor standard deviation exceeded 5%. A statistical classification framework was built for diagnosing cytomegalovirus status from the catalog of TCR beta chain sequences. In a later analysis, TCR nucleotide sequences were compared against IMGT/GENE-DB human TR gene sequences so that V and J genes could be assigned. In a later analysis, CDR3 sequences and most-parsimonious VDJ recombination scenarios were assigned using the TCRdist pipeline. In a later analysis, each TCR beta chain was defined by its CDR3 amino acid sequence together with its V-gene family, and reads without a unique V-gene family were excluded. As a way to deal with suspected cross-contamination and a sequencing artifact, a later analysis dropped 450 to 600 nucleotide sequences that were highly shared and had low generation probability. For each public chain, a later analysis derived a clonal expansion index from normalized ranks of inferred template counts within each repertoire. In a later analysis, generation probabilities were computed with a VDJ recombination model fitted to out-of-frame rearrangements, and the resulting probabilities were checked against IGoR. In a later analysis, TCR-TCR, TCR-HLA and TCR-CMV co-occurrence was scored with hypergeometric tests, and a repertoire-size bias correction was applied to TCR pairs. To estimate false discovery rates, a later analysis permuted the HLA or CMV assignments 20 times. In a later analysis, co-occurring TCRs were grouped using DBSCAN, and TCRdist sequence similarity was added for clustering within HLA-allele-positive subsets. Repertoires with fewer than 30,000 or more than 120,000 public chains, plus five repertoires with anomalous nucleotide sharing, were excluded from co-occurrence clustering. Imported from immuneACCESS, the table was reduced by TCRdb to in-frame sequences with V and J called. These copies leave out some clones; in studies compared against another copy, an unresolved V gene accounts for under half, and the cause of the remainder is not known. The DNA was the basis for D and trimming; V, J and clone size are from that table. Recorded for this sample are about 200,000 clones; under 85% of them occurred a single time. About 1.8% of the sample is held by the ten biggest clonotypes.

With regard to this clone: This clone's antigen is unknown. Per-nucleotide qualities are absent, and no much larger clonotype sits a single base away.

This sequence uses TRBV29-1 and TRBJ2-5; the best D guess is TRBD1, with 6 bases matching. The J call is uncertain, as TRBJ2-7 better fits the DNA end. Material for sequencing was PBMCs. The TCR was taken from a man in his fifties or sixties in good health and CMV-seronegative. CDR3 sequence: CSVAPGHRVYEQYF. The DNA reads TGCAGCGTTGCACCGGGACATAGGGTCTACGAGCAGTACTTC.